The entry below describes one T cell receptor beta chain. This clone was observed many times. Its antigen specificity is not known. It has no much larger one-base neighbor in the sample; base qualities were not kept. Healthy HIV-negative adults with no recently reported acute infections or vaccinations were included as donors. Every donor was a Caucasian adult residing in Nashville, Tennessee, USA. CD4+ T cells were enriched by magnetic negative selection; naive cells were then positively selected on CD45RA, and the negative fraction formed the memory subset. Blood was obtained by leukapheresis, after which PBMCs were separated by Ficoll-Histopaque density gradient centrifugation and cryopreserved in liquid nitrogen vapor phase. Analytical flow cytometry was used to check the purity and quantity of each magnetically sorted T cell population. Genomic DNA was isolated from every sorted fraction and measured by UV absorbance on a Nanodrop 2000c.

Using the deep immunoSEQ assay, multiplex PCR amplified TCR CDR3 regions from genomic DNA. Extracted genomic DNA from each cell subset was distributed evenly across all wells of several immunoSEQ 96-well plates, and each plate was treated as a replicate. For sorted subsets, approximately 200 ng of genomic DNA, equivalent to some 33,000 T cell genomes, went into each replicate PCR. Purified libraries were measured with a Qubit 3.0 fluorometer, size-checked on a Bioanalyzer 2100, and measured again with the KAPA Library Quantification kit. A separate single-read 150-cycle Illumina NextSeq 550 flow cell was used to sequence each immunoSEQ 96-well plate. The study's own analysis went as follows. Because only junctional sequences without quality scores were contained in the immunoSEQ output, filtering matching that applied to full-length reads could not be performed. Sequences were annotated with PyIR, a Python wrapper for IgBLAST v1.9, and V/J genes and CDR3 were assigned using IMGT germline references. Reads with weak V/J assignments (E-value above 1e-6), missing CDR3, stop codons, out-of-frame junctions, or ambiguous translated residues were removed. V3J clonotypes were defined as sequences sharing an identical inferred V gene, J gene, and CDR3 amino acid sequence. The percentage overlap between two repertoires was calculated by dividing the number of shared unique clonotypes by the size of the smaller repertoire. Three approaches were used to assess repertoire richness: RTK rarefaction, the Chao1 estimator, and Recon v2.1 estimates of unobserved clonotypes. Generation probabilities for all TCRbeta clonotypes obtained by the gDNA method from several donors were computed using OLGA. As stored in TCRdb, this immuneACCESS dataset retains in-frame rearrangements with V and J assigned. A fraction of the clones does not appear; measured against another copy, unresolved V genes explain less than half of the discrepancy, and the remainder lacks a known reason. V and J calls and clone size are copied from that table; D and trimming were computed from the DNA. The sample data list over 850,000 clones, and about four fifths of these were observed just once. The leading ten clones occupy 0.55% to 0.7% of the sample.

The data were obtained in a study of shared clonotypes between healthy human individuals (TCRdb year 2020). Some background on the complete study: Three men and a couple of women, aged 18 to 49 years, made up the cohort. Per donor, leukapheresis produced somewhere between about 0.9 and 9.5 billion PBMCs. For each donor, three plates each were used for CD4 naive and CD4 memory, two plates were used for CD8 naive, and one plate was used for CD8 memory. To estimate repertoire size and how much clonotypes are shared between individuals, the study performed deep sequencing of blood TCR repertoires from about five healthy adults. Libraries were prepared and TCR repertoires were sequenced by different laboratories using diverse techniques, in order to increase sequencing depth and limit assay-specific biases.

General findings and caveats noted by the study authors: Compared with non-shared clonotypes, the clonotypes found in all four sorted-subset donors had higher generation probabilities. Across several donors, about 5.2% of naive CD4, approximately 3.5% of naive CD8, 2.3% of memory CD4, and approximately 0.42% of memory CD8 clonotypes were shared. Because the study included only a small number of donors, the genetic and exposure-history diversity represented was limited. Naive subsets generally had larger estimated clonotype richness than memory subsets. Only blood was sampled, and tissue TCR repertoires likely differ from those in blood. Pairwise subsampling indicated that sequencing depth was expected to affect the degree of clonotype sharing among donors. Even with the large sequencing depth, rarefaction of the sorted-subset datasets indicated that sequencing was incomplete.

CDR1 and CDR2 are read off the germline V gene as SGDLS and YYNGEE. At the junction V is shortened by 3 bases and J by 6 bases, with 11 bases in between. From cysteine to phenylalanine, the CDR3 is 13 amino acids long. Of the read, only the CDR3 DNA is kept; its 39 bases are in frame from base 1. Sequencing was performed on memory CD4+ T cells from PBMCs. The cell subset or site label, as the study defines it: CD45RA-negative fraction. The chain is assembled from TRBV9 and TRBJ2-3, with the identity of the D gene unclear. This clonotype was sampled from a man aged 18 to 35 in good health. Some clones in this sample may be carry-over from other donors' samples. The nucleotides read TGTGCCAGCAGCGAGTCGACGATGGATACGCAGTATTTT. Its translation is CASSESTMDTQYF.